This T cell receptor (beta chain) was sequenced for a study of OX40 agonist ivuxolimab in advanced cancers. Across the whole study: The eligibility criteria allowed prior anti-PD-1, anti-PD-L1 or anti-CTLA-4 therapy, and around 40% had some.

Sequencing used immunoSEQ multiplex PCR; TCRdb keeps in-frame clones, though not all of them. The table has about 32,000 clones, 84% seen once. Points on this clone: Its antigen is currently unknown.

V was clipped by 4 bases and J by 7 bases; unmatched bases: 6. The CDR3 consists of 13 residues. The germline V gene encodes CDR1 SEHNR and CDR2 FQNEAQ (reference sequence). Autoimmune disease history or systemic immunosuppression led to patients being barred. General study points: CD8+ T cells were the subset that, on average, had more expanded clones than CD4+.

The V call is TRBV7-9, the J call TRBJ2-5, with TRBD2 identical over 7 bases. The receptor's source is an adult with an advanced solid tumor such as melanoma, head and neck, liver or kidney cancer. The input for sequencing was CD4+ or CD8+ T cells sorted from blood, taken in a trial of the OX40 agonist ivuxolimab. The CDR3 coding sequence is TGTGCCAGCAGCTGGAGGGAGGGGAGGACCCAGTACTTC. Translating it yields CASSWREGRTQYF.